Listed below are T cell receptor beta chains from one sample, sequenced in a study of breast tumors, draining lymph nodes, adjacent tissues. TCRdb re-called the multiplex PCR reads with MiXCR, one entry per CDR3 protein. Of fewer than 15,000 distinct CDR3 sequences listed, roughly 55% are singletons. The sequenced sample consisted of tumor-adjacent breast tissue. These receptors were taken from a female donor with breast cancer. Some clones in this sample may be carry-over from other donors' samples. Each CDR3 is given with its conserved first and last residue. Each record gives: clone size, V gene, D gene, J gene, CDR3 DNA, CDR3 protein. The D gene is left open where the match is weak. A clone size is listed for some rows: how often the clone was seen (once, few, many), or a class if it is expanded.

>medium-sized|TRBV5-5|-|TRBJ1-2
TGTGCCAGCAGCTTATTCGGGACTGCCATTAAATTTAACTATGGCTACACCTTC
CASSLFGTAIKFNYGYTF
>-|TRBV24-1|TRBD2|TRBJ2-2
TGTGCCACCATGAGCAGGACTAGCGATTTCGGGGAGCTGTTTTTT
CATMSRTSDFGELFF
>-|TRBV3-1|-|TRBJ2-3
TGTGCCAGCAGCTTCGGCCCCACAGATACGCAGTATTTT
CASSFGPTDTQYF
>medium-sized|TRBV29-1|-|TRBJ2-3
TGCAGCGTTAGGATGGGCACAGATACGCAGTATTTT
CSVRMGTDTQYF
>many|TRBV7-2|-|TRBJ1-1
TGTGCCAGCAGATCAGACAGGAACACTGAAGCTTTCTTT
CASRSDRNTEAFF
>-|TRBV20-1|-|TRBJ2-1
TGCAGTGCCAAGGACAGCCGCCTCCCCTTCTACAATGAGCAGTTCTTC
CSAKDSRLPFYNEQFF
>-|TRBV5-6|-|TRBJ2-3
TGTGCCAGCAGCTTGAAGGCAGCCTACAATGAGCAGTATTTT
CASSLKAAYNEQYF
>once|TRBV20-1|TRBD1|TRBJ2-2
TGCAGTGCTACGGGAATCCGGGACAGGAACACCGGGGAGCTGTTTTTT
CSATGIRDRNTGELFF
>-|TRBV12-3/TRBV12-4|-|TRBJ2-7
TGTGCCAGCAGTTTCGGAGGGTACGACGAGCAGTACTTC
CASSFGGYDEQYF
>-|TRBV24-1|-|TRBJ2-1
TGTGCCACCAGTGATGGGGAGGAGCAGTTCTTC
CATSDGEEQFF
>-|TRBV20-1|-|TRBJ1-6
TGCAGTGCTAGAGTGCAGACCCACTCACCCCTCCACTTT
CSARVQTHSPLHF
>medium-sized|TRBV7-8|TRBD1|TRBJ2-2
TGTGCCACCCGACTTACCTCTAGACAGGGCGGCACCGGGGAGCTGTTTTTT
CATRLTSRQGGTGELFF
>many|TRBV7-2|-|TRBJ2-4
TGTGCCAGCAGCTTAGCAATAGCCAAAAACATTCAGTACTTC
CASSLAIAKNIQYF
>-|TRBV20-1|TRBD1|TRBJ1-2
TGCATCCCCGGGGACAGACCAGGCTATGGCTACACCTTC
CIPGDRPGYGYTF